This is a list of T cell receptor beta chains from one sample in a study of cytotoxic CD8 clonotypes in ibrutinib-treated CLL. Clones were sequenced by immunoSEQ multiplex PCR, and TCRdb holds only the in-frame ones, with some missing. The table shows approximately 60,000 clones, with roughly 50% occurring only once. Sequencing used PBMCs, obtained at disease progression, from a patient treated with ibrutinib. The receptors stem from a human donor with chronic lymphocytic leukemia. Both conserved end residues are part of each CDR3. A D gene is named only where the DNA matches it firmly. Not every row has a clone size; where given, it reads once, few, many or a size class.

D gene	V gene	clone size	J gene	CDR3 DNA	CDR3 protein
TRBD1	TRBV5-5	-	TRBJ2-3	TGTGCCAGCAGCTTACAGGGGCCGTGGGATACGCAGTATTTT	CASSLQGPWDTQYF
-	TRBV5-1	once	TRBJ2-1	TGCGCCAGCAGGGGTCCCTCAGTCTACAATGAGCAGTTCTTC	CASRGPSVYNEQFF
-	TRBV7-2	-	TRBJ1-1	TGTGCCAGCAGCTTAGAAGTCAGTCGCGAAGCTTTCTTT	CASSLEVSREAFF
TRBD1	TRBV27	-	TRBJ1-5	TGTGCCAGCAGTTTTCGGGGACAGGGAAGCAATCAGCCCCAGCATTTT	CASSFRGQGSNQPQHF
-	TRBV2	few	TRBJ2-2	TGTGCCAGCAGTGCTATCGCAAGTACCACCGGGGAGCTGTTTTTT	CASSAIASTTGELFF
-	TRBV4-1	-	TRBJ2-1	TGCGCCAGCAGCCAAGACGTAGACAGGGAGGGGTTCTTC	CASSQDVDREGFF
TRBD2	TRBV30	-	TRBJ2-3	TGTGCCTGGAGTGCCCTCGGACTGGCGGGAGTGACAGATACGCAGTATTTT	CAWSALGLAGVTDTQYF
-	TRBV2	few	TRBJ2-7	TGTGCCAGCAGTGAACAGGGATTCTCCTACGAGCAGTACTTC	CASSEQGFSYEQYF
-	TRBV9	-	TRBJ2-1	TGTGCCAGCAGCCCTTACGGGAGCTCCTACAATGAGCAGTTCTTC	CASSPYGSSYNEQFF
-	TRBV10-3	-	TRBJ1-2	TGTGCCATCAGTGACGTTCGGAGTTCTTATGGCTACACCTTC	CAISDVRSSYGYTF
-	TRBV9	-	TRBJ2-1	TGTGCCAGCAGCATACGGGAATACAATGAGCAGTTCTTC	CASSIREYNEQFF
-	TRBV4-1	-	TRBJ1-2	TGCGCCAGCAGCCAAGATTTTTTCTCGCCAGGGTCGGGCTACACCTTC	CASSQDFFSPGSGYTF
-	TRBV5-1	-	TRBJ1-4	TGCGCCAGCAGCTTGCGGGGATTGGATGAAAAACTGTTTTTT	CASSLRGLDEKLFF
TRBD1	TRBV27	-	TRBJ1-2	TGTGCCAGCAGTCAGAGACAGGGCCTCTATGGCTACACCTTC	CASSQRQGLYGYTF
-	TRBV27	-	TRBJ2-4	TGTGCCAGCAGTTTAAGGGGGGATGGAAACATTCAGTACTTC	CASSLRGDGNIQYF
-	TRBV11-2	-	TRBJ2-7	TGTGCCAGCAGCACCCGGGGAGTTAACTACGAGCAGTACTTC	CASSTRGVNYEQYF
-	TRBV6-1	few	TRBJ2-7	TGTGCCAGCAGCCAAGGGACTCCTTACGAGCAGTACTTC	CASSQGTPYEQYF
TRBD1	TRBV7-3	-	TRBJ2-1	TGTGCCAGCAGCACAGGGACAGGCTCCTACAATGAGCAGTTCTTC	CASSTGTGSYNEQFF
TRBD1	TRBV28	-	TRBJ2-5	TGTGCCAGCAGTTACAGGGGTTCCCAAGAGACCCAGTACTTC	CASSYRGSQETQYF
-	TRBV11-1	few	TRBJ2-7	TGTGCCAGCAGCTTTGTGCCCACCCCCTACGAGCAGTACTTC	CASSFVPTPYEQYF
-	TRBV5-1	-	TRBJ2-2	TGCGCCAGCAGCTTCGGACAGCTCAACACCGGGGAGCTGTTTTTT	CASSFGQLNTGELFF
-	TRBV5-1	-	TRBJ2-5	TGCGCCAGCGGCAGATTGTCGCCAGAGACCCAGTACTTC	CASGRLSPETQYF
TRBD2	TRBV5-4	-	TRBJ2-5	TGTGCCAGCAGCTTGGCCAGCGGGGGGGCCTGGGAGACCCAGTACTTC	CASSLASGGAWETQYF
-	TRBV5-1	few	TRBJ2-1	TGCGCCAGCAGCCTGGTGGGGTGGGGAGGATCTAACAATGAGCAGTTCTTC	CASSLVGWGGSNNEQFF
TRBD2	TRBV19	-	TRBJ2-5	TGTGCCAGTAGTGGACTAGCGGGAGTAGAGACCCAGTACTTC	CASSGLAGVETQYF
-	TRBV28	-	TRBJ1-2	TGTGCCAGCGAGTCCGCAGGGTCGGACTATGGCTACACCTTC	CASESAGSDYGYTF
-	TRBV4-2	-	TRBJ1-3	TGTGCCAGCAGCCAAGATCCATCTGGAAACACCATATATTTT	CASSQDPSGNTIYF
TRBD1	TRBV27	-	TRBJ1-6	TGTGCCAGCAGAAGACAGGGGGCTTATAATTCACCCCTCCACTTT	CASRRQGAYNSPLHF
-	TRBV6-1	-	TRBJ1-2	TGTGCCAGCAGCCGGGATCGGCGGGACTATGGCTACACCTTC	CASSRDRRDYGYTF
TRBD2	TRBV7-6	-	TRBJ2-7	TGTGCCAGCAGCTTAACTAGCGGGGCGAACTACGAGCAGTACTTC	CASSLTSGANYEQYF
-	TRBV27	once	TRBJ2-7	TGTGCCAGCAGTTTAGTAGGCGGCAGTGGCGAGCAGTACTTC	CASSLVGGSGEQYF
TRBD1	TRBV4-1	few	TRBJ2-2	TGCGCCAGCAGTCGTGACAGGGGCAGCGGGGAGCTGTTTTTT	CASSRDRGSGELFF
TRBD1	TRBV25-1	few	TRBJ1-2	TGTGCCAGCAGTGAGTTAGACAGGGGCCGTGGCTACACCTTC	CASSELDRGRGYTF
-	TRBV28	few	TRBJ2-3	TGTGCCAGCAGTTTGGGCCTGTCCACAGGGGATACGCAGTATTTT	CASSLGLSTGDTQYF
-	TRBV18	once	TRBJ2-5	TGTGCCAGCTCTCTCACGGGGGCTGACCAAGAGACCCAGTACTTC	CASSLTGADQETQYF
-	TRBV2	-	TRBJ2-7	TGTGCCAGCAGTAGAGAATACGAGCAGTACTTC	CASSREYEQYF
TRBD2	TRBV9	-	TRBJ2-7	TGTGCCAGCAGCGCCGGACTAGCTCCCACCTACGAGCAGTACTTC	CASSAGLAPTYEQYF
-	TRBV5-1	-	TRBJ1-3	TGCGCCAGCAGCCGGGGGGATTCCGGAAACACCATATATTTT	CASSRGDSGNTIYF
TRBD1	TRBV16	-	TRBJ1-2	TGTGCCAGCAGCCTGGACAGGCGGTATGGCTACACCTTC	CASSLDRRYGYTF
-	TRBV15	-	TRBJ2-3	TGTGCCACCAGCAGAGCCGACACAGATACGCAGTATTTT	CATSRADTDTQYF
-	TRBV5-3	few	TRBJ2-5	TGTGCCAGAAGCGTGGGCCTGGGGGTGACCCAGTACTTC	CARSVGLGVTQYF
-	TRBV6-4	few	TRBJ2-5	TGTGCCAGCACCGAACGGCAGGGGACCCAGTACTTC	CASTERQGTQYF
-	TRBV20-1	-	TRBJ1-1	TGCAGTGCTAGAGGGCCTAGTGAAGCTTTCTTT	CSARGPSEAFF
TRBD1	TRBV28	few	TRBJ1-6	TGTGCCAGCGGTGTAGGGGACAGATATAATTCACCCCTCCACTTT	CASGVGDRYNSPLHF
-	TRBV19	-	TRBJ1-5	TGTGCCAGTAGTATAGAACCCACAGGGAATCAGCCCCAGCATTTT	CASSIEPTGNQPQHF